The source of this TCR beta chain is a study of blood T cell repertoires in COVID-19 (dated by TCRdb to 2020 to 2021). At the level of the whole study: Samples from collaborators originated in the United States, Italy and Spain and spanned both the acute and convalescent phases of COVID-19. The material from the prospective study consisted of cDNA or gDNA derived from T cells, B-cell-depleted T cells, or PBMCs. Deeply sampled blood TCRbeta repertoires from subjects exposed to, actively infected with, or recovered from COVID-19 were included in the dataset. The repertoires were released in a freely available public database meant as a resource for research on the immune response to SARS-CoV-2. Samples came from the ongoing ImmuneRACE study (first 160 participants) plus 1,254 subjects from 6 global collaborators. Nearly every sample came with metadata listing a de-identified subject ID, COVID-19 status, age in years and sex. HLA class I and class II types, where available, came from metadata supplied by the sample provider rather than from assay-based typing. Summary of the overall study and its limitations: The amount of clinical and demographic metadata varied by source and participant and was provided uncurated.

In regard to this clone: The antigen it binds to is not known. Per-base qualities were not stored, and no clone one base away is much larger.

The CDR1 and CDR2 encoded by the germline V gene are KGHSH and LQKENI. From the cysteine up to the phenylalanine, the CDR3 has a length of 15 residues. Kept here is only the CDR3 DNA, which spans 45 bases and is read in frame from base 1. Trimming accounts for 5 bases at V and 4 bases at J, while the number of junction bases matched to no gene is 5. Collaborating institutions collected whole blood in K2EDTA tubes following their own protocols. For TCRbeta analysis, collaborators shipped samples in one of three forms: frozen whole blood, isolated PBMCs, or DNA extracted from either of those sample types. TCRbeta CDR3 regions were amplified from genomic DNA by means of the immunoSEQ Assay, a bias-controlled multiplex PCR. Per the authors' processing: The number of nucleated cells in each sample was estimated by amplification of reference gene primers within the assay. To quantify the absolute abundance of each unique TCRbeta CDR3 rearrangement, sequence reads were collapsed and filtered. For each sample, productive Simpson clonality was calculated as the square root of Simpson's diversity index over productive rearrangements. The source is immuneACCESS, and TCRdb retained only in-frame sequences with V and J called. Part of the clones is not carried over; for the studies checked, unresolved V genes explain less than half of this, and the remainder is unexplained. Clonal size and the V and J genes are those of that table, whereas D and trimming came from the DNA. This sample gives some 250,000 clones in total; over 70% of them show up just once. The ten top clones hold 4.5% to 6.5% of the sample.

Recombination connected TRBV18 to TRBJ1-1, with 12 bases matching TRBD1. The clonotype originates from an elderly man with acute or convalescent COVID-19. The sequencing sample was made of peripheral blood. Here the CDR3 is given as CASSIGTGGGTEAFF. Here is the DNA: TGTGCCAGCTCAATCGGGACAGGGGGCGGCACTGAAGCTTTCTTT.